This record looks at one TCR beta chain sequence and its context. Antigen: not known. This entry is derived from a study of T cell responses to AZD1222 COVID-19 vaccine. Findings and limits, study-wide: Spike-specific TCR breadth and depth rose after two AZD1222 doses.

The repertoire was sequenced with immunoSEQ multiplex PCR; TCRdb's copy has only in-frame clones and lacks some. The data hold about 140,000 clones, with roughly 90% observed a single time. This CDR3 spans 13 amino acids. Trimming took off 6 bases at V and 0 bases at J, with 6 bases between the two ends. Germline CDR1 is SGHTA and CDR2 is FQGNSA. The specimen comprised peripheral blood, sampled on day 0 of AZD1222 vaccination. The chain is built from TRBV7-2 and TRBJ2-4; D ambiguous. The TCR originated in an adult in good health. The CDR3 nucleotides are TGTGCCAGCAGGCCTCTAGCCAAAAACATTCAGTACTTC. As protein: CASRPLAKNIQYF. Full variable domain (missing parts from reference TRBV7-2 and TRBJ2-4): GAGVSQSPSNKVTEKGKDVELRCDPISGHTALYWYRQSLGQGLEFLIYFQGNSAPDKSGLPSDRFSAERTGGSVSTLTIQRTQQEDSAVYLCASRPLAKNIQYFGAGTRLSVL.